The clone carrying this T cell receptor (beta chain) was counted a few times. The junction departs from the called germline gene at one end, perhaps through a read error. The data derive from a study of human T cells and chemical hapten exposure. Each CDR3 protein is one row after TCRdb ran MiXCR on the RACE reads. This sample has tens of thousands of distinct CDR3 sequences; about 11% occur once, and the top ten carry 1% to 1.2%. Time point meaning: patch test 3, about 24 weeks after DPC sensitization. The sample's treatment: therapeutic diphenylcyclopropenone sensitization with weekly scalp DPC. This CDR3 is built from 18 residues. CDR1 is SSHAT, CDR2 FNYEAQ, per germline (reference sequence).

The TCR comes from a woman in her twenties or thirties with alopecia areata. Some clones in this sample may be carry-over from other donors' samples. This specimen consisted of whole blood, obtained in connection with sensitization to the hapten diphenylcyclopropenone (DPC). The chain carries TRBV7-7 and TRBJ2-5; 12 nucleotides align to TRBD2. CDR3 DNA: TGTGCTAGCAGCGCCTCTCTAGCGGGAGGGAAAGAAGGGGAGACCCAGTACTTC. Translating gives CASSASLAGGKEGETQYF.